This TCR beta chain was identified during a study of blood T cell repertoires in COVID-19. Study at large: Sample material is recorded as cDNA or gDNA derived from T cells, B-cell-depleted T cells, or PBMCs.

V lost 5 bases to trimming and J lost 4 bases; unmatched junction nucleotides: 9. The CDR3 loop spans 16 amino acids. Germline V gives CDR1 SGHNT, CDR2 YYREEE (reference sequence). Authors' processing steps: Amplification of reference gene primers provided the estimated nucleated cell counts. Clones were sequenced by immunoSEQ multiplex PCR, and TCRdb holds only the in-frame ones, with some missing. The V and J calls and clone size are taken from that table; D and trimming were inferred from the DNA. Here the sample spans over 100,000 clones, nearly 70% being singletons. The receptor's source is a woman aged 70-85 years with acute or convalescent COVID-19. The chain is built from TRBV5-4 and TRBJ2-2, with 9 positions matching TRBD1. The sequenced sample consisted of peripheral blood. CDR3 bases: TGTGCCAGCAGACCATACAGGGGGCATAGCACCGGGGAGCTGTTTTTT. It translates to CASRPYRGHSTGELFF. Combining the CDR3 with reference TRBV5-4 and TRBJ2-2 gives the whole variable domain ETGVTQSPTHLIKTRGQQVTLRCSSQSGHNTVSWYQQALGQGPQFIFQYYREEENGRGNFPPRFSGLQFPNYSSELNVNALELDDSALYLCASRPYRGHSTGELFFGEGSRLTVL.